This TCR beta chain originates from a study of cytomegalovirus exposure and HLA in healthy donors. Study results and caveats: Reports described diagnosis of cytomegalovirus status by the classifier as highly specific and sensitive. The dataset shows that most TCR sequences were rare, while some public TCRs occurred in many donors. The tendency of first-cohort TCR clusters to co-occur in the roughly 110 validation repertoires was the finding of a later analysis. CMV antigen specificity was confirmed in vitro for a few CMV-associated chains.

The CDR3 loop spans 14 amino acids. Trimming removed 5 bases from V and 7 bases from J, with 15 bases in between. The germline CDR1 and CDR2 sequences are SEHNR and FQNEAQ (reference sequence). Here immunoSEQ multiplex PCR was the method, and the copy in TCRdb shows in-frame clones only, minus some. The sample carries fewer than 70,000 clones, around nine tenths recorded once. Turning to this clone: Its matching antigen is unknown.

This receptor was taken from a man between 18 and 35 years old in good health and CMV-seronegative. Sample: PBMCs. The chain uses TRBV7-9 and TRBJ2-1; D is possibly TRBD1 (6 bases). The CDR3 here is CASSPTGFLNEQFF. The DNA for the CDR3 is TGTGCCAGCAGCCCAACAGGGTTCCTGAATGAGCAGTTCTTC.